This entry lists 19 T cell receptor beta chains sequenced from one sample in a study of cytomegalovirus exposure and HLA in healthy donors. The PCR was carried out with 60 Vbeta primers and 13 Jbeta primers. TCRdb's table, derived via immunoSEQ multiplex PCR, lists solely in-frame clones and lacks some. Counted here are over 120,000 clones, 9.7% occurring once; the ten biggest clones make up 1.8%. The sequenced sample consisted of PBMCs. The receptors shown here come from a man aged 50 or older in good health and CMV-seronegative.

The CDR3 DNA sequence: TGTGCCAGCAGCCCCCCCAGGACTAGCGATACCTCCTACGAGCAGTACTTC. Encoded protein: CASSPPRTSDTSYEQYF. The chain carries TRBV7-4 and TRBJ2-7, with 9 bases aligning to TRBD2. Germline lookup yields CDR1 SGHVT and CDR2 SQSDAQ. V lost 5 bases to trimming and J lost 0 bases; unmatched junction nucleotides: 11. The CDR3 totals 17 residues. Drawing the rest from reference TRBV7-4 and TRBJ2-7, the complete variable domain is GAGVSQSPRYKVAKRGRDVALRCDSISGHVTLYWYRQTLGQGSEVLTYSQSDAQRDKSGRPSGRFSAERPERSVSTLKIQRTEQGDSAVYLCASSPPRTSDTSYEQYFGPGTRLTVT.

Here the CDR3 reads CASWRQGGSEQFF. The CDR3 DNA is TGCGCCAGCTGGAGACAGGGGGGCAGTGAGCAGTTCTTC. The genes are TRBV5-1 and TRBJ2-1, with 9 bases aligning to TRBD1. CDR3 length: 13 residues. V lost 7 bases to trimming and J lost 9 bases; unmatched junction nucleotides: 8. Per germline, CDR1 SGHRS and CDR2 YFSETQ.

This clone was observed a handful of times. The chain recombines TRBV19 with TRBJ2-1; 15 bases are shared with TRBD2. V trimming: 7 bases; J trimming: 0 bases; junction bases outside the gene matches: 10. In germline, CDR1 is LNHDA, CDR2 SQIVND (reference sequence). This CDR3 contains 19 residues. The CDR3 is CASTLYGTSGGSSYNEQFF. The CDR3 nucleotides read TGTGCCAGTACCCTTTACGGGACTAGCGGGGGGAGCTCCTACAATGAGCAGTTCTTC.

This clone was observed a few times. This chain joins TRBV5-1 and TRBJ2-7, with D tentatively TRBD1 (5 bases). The germline V and J ends were trimmed by 4 bases and 0 bases, with 11 bases remaining between them. The V gene's germline CDR1 is SGHRS and CDR2 YFSETQ. CDR3 length equals 14 residues. The CDR3 DNA sequence: TGCGCCAGCAGCCGTGGACACAACTCCTACGAGCAGTACTTC. This codes for CASSRGHNSYEQYF.

The rearrangement joins TRBV6-5 to TRBJ1-3, with D unclear. V lost 5 bases to trimming and J lost 0 bases, with 11 bases between them. CDR1 is MNHEY, CDR2 SVGAGI, per germline. This CDR3 has 15 residues. In nucleotides, the CDR3 is TGTGCCAGCAGTCCGACCGGGAGCTCTGGAAACACCATATATTTT. Translation gives CASSPTGSSGNTIYF.

This clone has only a few counts. This chain uses TRBV18 with TRBJ2-2; D uncertain. The length of the CDR3 is 13 residues. Germline V gene lookup returns CDR1 KGHSH and CDR2 LQKENI. Between the trimmed V and J ends, which lost 4 bases and 3 bases, there was a span of 6 bases. The CDR3 spells CASSRTDTGELFF. CDR3 nucleotide sequence: TGTGCCAGCTCACGTACAGACACCGGGGAGCTGTTTTTT.

The chain carries TRBV7-6 and TRBJ1-1; 8 bases are a match to TRBD1. From germline, CDR1 is SGHVS and CDR2 FNYEAQ. This CDR3 is built from 15 residues. The V segment lost 1 base and the J segment 4 bases; nucleotides outside the gene matches: 5. The chain's CDR3 is CASSLGRTGSTEAFF. The CDR3 DNA is TGTGCCAGCAGCTTAGGGCGGACAGGGTCCACTGAAGCTTTCTTT. The full variable domain, its missing parts supplied by reference TRBV7-6 and TRBJ1-1, is GAGVSQSPRYKVTKRGQDVALRCDPISGHVSLYWYRQALGQGPEFLTYFNYEAQQDKSGLPNDRFSAERPEGSISTLTIQRTEQRDSAMYRCASSLGRTGSTEAFFGQGTRLTVV.

CDR3 residues: CASSYSAGTYEQYF. In DNA form, the CDR3 reads TGTGCCAGCAGTTACTCTGCGGGTACGTACGAGCAGTACTTC. The chain uses TRBV6-6 and TRBJ2-7; D possibly corresponds to TRBD2 (5 bases). V lost 0 bases and J 4 bases, leaving 10 bases between the germline ends. Germline lookup yields CDR1 MNHNY and CDR2 SVGAGI (reference sequence). CDR3 length: 14 residues.

This clone turned up a few times. The rearrangement uses TRBV7-9 and TRBJ2-2; 10 positions agree with TRBD1. The CDR3 extends over 15 amino acids. Germline trimming cut 5 bases from V and 6 bases from J; bases unmatched to any gene: 6. CDR1 is SEHNR, CDR2 FQNEAQ, per germline (reference sequence). The CDR3 DNA is TGTGCCAGCAGCCCGACAGGGGGCTTCGCCGGGGAGCTGTTTTTT. Translation: CASSPTGGFAGELFF.

The chain carries TRBV6-5 and TRBJ2-3; tentative D call: TRBD1 (5 bases). The V gene's germline CDR1 is MNHEY and CDR2 SVGAGI. Deletions cut 0 bases from V and 2 bases from J, with 12 bases between. The CDR3 is 16 amino acids. This CDR3 is CASSYSGQQVTDTQYF. CDR3 DNA sequence: TGTGCCAGCAGTTACTCGGGGCAGCAAGTCACAGATACGCAGTATTTT.

The chain joins TRBV25-1 to TRBJ1-2; D gene uncertain. Germline V gene lookup returns CDR1 MGHDK and CDR2 SYGVNS. The CDR3 sequence is 14 residues long. Trimming left V 6 bases short and J 2 bases short, with 13 bases between. Written as DNA, the CDR3 is TGTGCCAGCAGCCGAGGGCAGACCAACTATGGCTACACCTTC. Its protein product is CASSRGQTNYGYTF.

This clone came up a few times. The rearrangement uses TRBV14 and TRBJ2-1; 9 nucleotides line up with TRBD2. Germline V CDR1 and CDR2: SGHDN, FVKESK. The CDR3 is 16 residues long. The V segment lost 4 bases and the J segment 3 bases; nucleotides outside the gene matches: 7. The CDR3 DNA is TGTGCCAGCAGCCCTCAAAGCGGGGGGCACTACAATGAGCAGTTCTTC. Its translation is CASSPQSGGHYNEQFF.

This clone was counted a few times. The chain joins TRBV6-5 to TRBJ2-1; 11 nucleotides match TRBD2. Germline lookup yields CDR1 MNHEY and CDR2 SVGAGI. The CDR3 has 15 amino acids. V shed 7 bases, J shed 5 bases, and the junction held 7 bases outside the gene matches. The CDR3 here is CASTSVLAGDNEQFF. The CDR3 nucleotides are TGTGCCAGCACCAGCGTACTAGCGGGGGACAATGAGCAGTTCTTC.

This sequence joins TRBV11-2 and TRBJ2-1; D is uncertain. This CDR3 is 18 amino acids long. Trimming removed 2 bases from V and 0 bases from J, with 17 bases in between. Germline CDR1 is SGHAT and CDR2 is FQNNGV. The CDR3 DNA reads as TGTGCCAGCAGCTTACCTGATTTAGCCCATGGCTCCTACAATGAGCAGTTCTTC. This encodes CASSLPDLAHGSYNEQFF.

This clone was observed a handful of times. The CDR3: CASRYWDRQVGGNLGSNQPQHF. The DNA for the CDR3 is TGTGCAAGTCGCTACTGGGACAGGCAGGTAGGGGGAAATTTGGGCAGCAATCAGCCCCAGCATTTT. The rearrangement links TRBV12-2 to TRBJ1-5; TRBD1 was called by the table and not checked on the DNA. TRBV12-2 is a pseudogene. The CDR3 has 22 residues.

The chain couples TRBV30 to TRBJ1-4; TRBD1 is a possible D gene (6 bases). V shed 2 bases and J shed 4 bases, with 14 bases lying between them. The CDR3 runs to 15 residues. Looked up from germline, CDR1 is GTSNPN and CDR2 is SVGIG (reference sequence). As DNA, the CDR3 is TGTGCCTGGAGTAACTTCAGGGGCGATAATGAAAAACTGTTTTTT. This sequence encodes CAWSNFRGDNEKLFF.

The chain uses TRBV5-4 and TRBJ2-7; possibly TRBD2 for D (5 bases). This CDR3 spans 13 amino acids. Germline V gene lookup returns CDR1 SGHNT and CDR2 YYREEE (reference sequence). With 4 bases removed from V and 6 bases from J, the gap between germline ends came to 14 bases. The CDR3 sequence: CASSQILAGEQYF. The CDR3 nucleotides are TGTGCCAGCAGCCAGATACTGGCGGGCGAGCAGTACTTC.

The chain employs TRBV5-1 and TRBJ1-1; 7 bases match TRBD1. Per germline, CDR1 SGHRS and CDR2 YFSETQ. J gave up 5 bases and V 0 bases, and 7 bases lay outside the gene matches. CDR3 length equals 15 residues. CDR3 bases: TGCGCCAGCAGCTTGGATGAGGGGGCTGGGACTGAAGCTTTCTTT. The encoded protein is CASSLDEGAGTEAFF.

This clone has only a few counts. The rearrangement links TRBV9 to TRBJ1-2; D ambiguous. This CDR3 has 14 amino acids. The ends were cut back, 0 bases at V and 4 bases at J, with 10 bases in the middle. CDR1 and CDR2 (germline): SGDLS, YYNGEE. The CDR3 sequence is CASSVGRAAYGYTF. The CDR3 nucleotides read TGTGCCAGCAGCGTAGGGAGGGCGGCCTATGGCTACACCTTC.